The 8 T cell receptor beta chains below were found in one sample sequenced in a study of T cell responses to AZD1222 COVID-19 vaccine. The repertoire was sequenced with immunoSEQ multiplex PCR; TCRdb's copy has only in-frame clones and lacks some. The sample lists roughly 120,000 clones, approximately 84% occurring once. The material sequenced was peripheral blood, taken on day 0 of AZD1222 vaccination. Source of these receptors: an adult in good health.

This clone showed up just once. The rearrangement joins TRBV7-2 to TRBJ2-7, with D hard to call. The CDR3 is 14 amino acids. V lost 2 bases and J 3 bases, leaving 11 bases between the germline ends. Germline V gene lookup returns CDR1 SGHTA and CDR2 FQGNSA. The CDR3 protein is CASSLRTTHYEQYF. CDR3 sequence (DNA): TGTGCCAGCAGCTTACGAACTACACACTACGAGCAGTACTTC.

This chain links TRBV5-6 with TRBJ1-1, with a tentative D call TRBD1 (6 bases). The CDR3 sequence is 14 residues long. Germline V CDR1 and CDR2: SGHDT, YYEEEE. V lost 6 bases and J lost 11, with 23 bases in between. CDR3 amino acids: CASTPQGHSLRAFF. CDR3 sequence (DNA): TGTGCCAGCACCCCACAGGGACATTCGTTGCGGGCTTTCTTT.

The V and J genes are TRBV25-1 and TRBJ1-4; TRBD1 agrees at 12 bases. The CDR3 is 16 residues long. V lost 3 bases to trimming and J lost 7 bases; unmatched junction nucleotides: 6. The germline CDR1 and CDR2 sequences are MGHDK and SYGVNS. CDR3 residues: CASSDPGQGAGEKLFF. In DNA, the CDR3 is TGTGCCAGCAGTGACCCGGGACAGGGGGCGGGTGAAAAACTGTTTTTT.

The J gene is TRBJ2-5, the V gene TRBV28; D might be TRBD2 (6 bases). The CDR3 loop spans 15 amino acids. Deletions cut 5 bases from V and 0 bases from J, with 13 bases between. CDR1 and CDR2 (germline): MDHEN, SYDVKM. Here the CDR3 reads CASSPQGDYQETQYF. The CDR3 nucleotides are TGTGCCAGCAGTCCGCAAGGGGACTACCAAGAGACCCAGTACTTC.

Of note for this clone: A much larger clonotype is one base distant, so this may be a read error. The V and J genes are TRBV7-9 and TRBJ2-7, with D unclear. The CDR3 length is 11 residues. Trimming removed 5 bases at V and 1 base at J, with 3 bases between. The germline V gene encodes CDR1 SEHNR and CDR2 FQNEAQ (reference sequence). The CDR3 spells CASSPSYEQYF. The CDR3 nucleotides read TGTGCCAGCAGCCCTTCCTACGAGCAGTACTTC. The entire variable domain, with the rest obtained from reference TRBV7-9 and TRBJ2-7, is as follows: DTGVSQNPRHKITKRGQNVTFRCDPISEHNRLYWYRQTLGQGPEFLTYFQNEAQLEKSRLLSDRFSAERPKGSFSTLEIQRTEQGDSAMYLCASSPSYEQYFGPGTRLTVT.

The chain carries TRBV27 and TRBJ1-2; 9 bases map to TRBD1. CDR1 and CDR2 (germline): MNHEY, SMNVEV (reference sequence). V lost 0 bases, J lost 5 bases, and 1 base stayed unmatched. CDR3 length equals 14 residues. DNA of the CDR3: TGTGCCAGCAGTTTATCGGGACAGGGTTATGGCTACACCTTC. Protein product: CASSLSGQGYGYTF.

This chain uses TRBV11-2 with TRBJ2-7; 7 bases map to TRBD2. This CDR3 region has 15 residues. The ends lost 6 bases at V and 1 base at J; junction bases unmatched: 9. Germline CDR1 SGHAT, CDR2 FQNNGV. DNA of the CDR3: TGTGCCAGCAGTTATAGACTAGCTAGTTCCTACGAGCAGTACTTC. This gives the protein CASSYRLASSYEQYF.

The chain is built from TRBV5-1 and TRBJ1-1, with no clear D. V shed 5 bases and J shed 4 bases, with 6 bases lying between them. Germline V gene data show CDR1 as SGHRS and CDR2 as YFSETQ. The CDR3 is 11 residues long. The CDR3 here is CASRTATEAFF. DNA for the CDR3: TGCGCCAGCAGGACGGCCACTGAAGCTTTCTTT.